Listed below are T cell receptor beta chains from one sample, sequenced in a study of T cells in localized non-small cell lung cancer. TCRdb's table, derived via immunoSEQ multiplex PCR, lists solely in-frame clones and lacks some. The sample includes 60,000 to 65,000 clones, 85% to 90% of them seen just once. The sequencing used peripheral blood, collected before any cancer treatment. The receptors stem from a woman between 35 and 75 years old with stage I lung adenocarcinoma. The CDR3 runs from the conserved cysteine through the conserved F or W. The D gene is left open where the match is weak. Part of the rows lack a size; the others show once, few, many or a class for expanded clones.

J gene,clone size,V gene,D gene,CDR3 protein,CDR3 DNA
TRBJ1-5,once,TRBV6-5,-,CASSYGQEQPQHF,TGTGCCAGCAGTTACGGCCAGGAACAGCCCCAGCATTTT
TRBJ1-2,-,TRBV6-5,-,CASTGARVDYGYTF,TGTGCCAGCACGGGGGCGCGGGTAGACTATGGCTACACCTTC
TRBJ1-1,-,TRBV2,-,CASRGQWNTEAFF,TGTGCCAGCAGGGGACAATGGAACACTGAAGCTTTCTTT
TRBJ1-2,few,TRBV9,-,CASSVEEGFYGYTF,TGTGCCAGCAGCGTAGAAGAGGGTTTCTATGGCTACACCTTC
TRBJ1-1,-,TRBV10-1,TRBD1,CASSTGAGTEAFF,TGCGCCAGCAGTACAGGGGCCGGGACTGAAGCTTTCTTT
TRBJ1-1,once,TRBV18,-,CASSPQGSDTEAFF,TGTGCCAGCTCACCACAGGGGTCGGACACTGAAGCTTTCTTT
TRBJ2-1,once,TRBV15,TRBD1,CATSQGAVREYNEQFF,TGTGCCACCTCCCAGGGGGCGGTCAGGGAGTACAATGAGCAGTTCTTC
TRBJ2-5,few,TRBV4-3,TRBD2,CASSQDLPAGGETQYF,TGCGCCAGCAGCCAAGATTTACCAGCGGGAGGAGAGACCCAGTACTTC
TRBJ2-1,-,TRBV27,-,CASSLSDRQRVVPYAYGQFF,TGTGCCAGCAGTTTATCCGACAGACAAAGGGTAGTCCCGTATGCCTATGGGCAGTTCTTC
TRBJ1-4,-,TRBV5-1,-,CASSLTGLDEKLFF,TGCGCCAGCAGCCTGACAGGACTTGATGAAAAACTGTTTTTT
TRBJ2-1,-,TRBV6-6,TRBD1,CASRKKGTGWYNEQFF,TGTGCCAGCAGGAAAAAAGGGACAGGGTGGTACAATGAGCAGTTCTTC
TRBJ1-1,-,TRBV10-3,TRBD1,CAIRSGGGNTEAFF,TGTGCCATCAGGTCAGGGGGCGGGAACACTGAAGCTTTCTTT
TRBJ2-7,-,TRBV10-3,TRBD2,CAISGGLAVAYEQYF,TGTGCCATCAGTGGAGGACTAGCGGTGGCCTACGAGCAGTACTTC
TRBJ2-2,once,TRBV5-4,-,CATRGANTGELFF,TGTGCCACGCGTGGGGCGAACACCGGGGAGCTGTTTTTT
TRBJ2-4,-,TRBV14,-,CASSLQGGGIQYF,TGTGCCAGCAGCCTCCAGGGAGGTGGCATTCAGTACTTC
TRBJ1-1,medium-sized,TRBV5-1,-,CATKLTGNTEAFF,TGCGCCACCAAACTAACTGGTAACACTGAAGCTTTCTTT
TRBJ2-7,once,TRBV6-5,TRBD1,CASSSRGAGGAYEQYF,TGTGCCAGCAGTTCCCGAGGGGCAGGGGGTGCCTACGAGCAGTACTTC
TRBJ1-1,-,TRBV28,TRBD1,CASSPGTGDTEAFF,TGTGCCAGCAGTCCCGGGACAGGGGATACTGAAGCTTTCTTT
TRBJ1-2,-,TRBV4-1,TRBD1,CASSQEGTGGVDGYTF,TGCGCCAGCAGCCAAGAGGGGACAGGGGGAGTCGATGGCTACACCTTC
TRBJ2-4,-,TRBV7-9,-,CASSLDPTLFKNIQYF,TGTGCCAGCAGCTTAGACCCTACTTTATTCAAAAACATTCAGTACTTC
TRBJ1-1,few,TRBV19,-,CASIRNTEAFF,TGTGCCAGTATTAGGAACACTGAAGCTTTCTTT
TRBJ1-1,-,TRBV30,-,CAWSTGRMNTEAFF,TGTGCCTGGAGTACAGGGCGGATGAACACTGAAGCTTTCTTT
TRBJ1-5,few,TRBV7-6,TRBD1,CASSLGGRGLGQPQHF,TGTGCCAGCAGCTTAGGAGGGAGGGGGCTGGGACAGCCCCAGCATTTT
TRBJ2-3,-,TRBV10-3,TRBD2,CAISESRLADLHF,TGTGCCATCAGTGAGTCGAGACTAGCGGACCTCCATTTT